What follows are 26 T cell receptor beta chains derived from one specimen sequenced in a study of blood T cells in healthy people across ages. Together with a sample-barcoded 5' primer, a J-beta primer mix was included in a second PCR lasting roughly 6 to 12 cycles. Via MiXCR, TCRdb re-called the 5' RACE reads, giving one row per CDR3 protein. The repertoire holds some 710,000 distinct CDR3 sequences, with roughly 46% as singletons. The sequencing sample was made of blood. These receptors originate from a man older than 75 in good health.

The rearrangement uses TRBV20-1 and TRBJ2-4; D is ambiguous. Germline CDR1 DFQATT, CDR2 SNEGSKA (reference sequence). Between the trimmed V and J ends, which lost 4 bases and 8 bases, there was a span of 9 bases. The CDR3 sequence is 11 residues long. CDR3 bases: TGCAGTGCTACTATAAAGGACATTCAGTACTTC. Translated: CSATIKDIQYF.

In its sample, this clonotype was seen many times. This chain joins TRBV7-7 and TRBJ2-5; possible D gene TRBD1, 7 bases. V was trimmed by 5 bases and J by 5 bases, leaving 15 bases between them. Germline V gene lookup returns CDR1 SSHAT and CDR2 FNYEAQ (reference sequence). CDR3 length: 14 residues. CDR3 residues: CASSKTGRTETQYF. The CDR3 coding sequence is TGTGCCAGCAGCAAGACAGGGAGGACCGAGACCCAGTACTTC.

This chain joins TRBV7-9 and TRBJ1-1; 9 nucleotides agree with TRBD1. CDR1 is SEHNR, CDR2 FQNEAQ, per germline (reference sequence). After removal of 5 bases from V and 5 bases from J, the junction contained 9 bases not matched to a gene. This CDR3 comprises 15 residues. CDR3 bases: TGTGCCAGCAGCGTAACAGGGGGCATGGGAACTGAAGCTTTCTTT. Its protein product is CASSVTGGMGTEAFF.

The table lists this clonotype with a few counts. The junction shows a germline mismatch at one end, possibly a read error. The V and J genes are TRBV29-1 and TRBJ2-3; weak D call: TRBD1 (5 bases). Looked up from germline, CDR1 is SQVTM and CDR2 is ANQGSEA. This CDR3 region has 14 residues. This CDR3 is CSVVRPWGTDPQYF. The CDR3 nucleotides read TGCAGCGTTGTGCGCCCTTGGGGCACAGATCCGCAGTATTTT.

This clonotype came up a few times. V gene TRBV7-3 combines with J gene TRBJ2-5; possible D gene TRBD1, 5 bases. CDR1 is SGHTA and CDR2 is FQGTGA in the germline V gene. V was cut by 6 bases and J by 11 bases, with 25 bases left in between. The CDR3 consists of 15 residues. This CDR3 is CASSWRRGLGDEQYF. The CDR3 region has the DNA TGTGCCAGCAGTTGGAGAAGGGGTTTAGGCGATGAGCAGTACTTC. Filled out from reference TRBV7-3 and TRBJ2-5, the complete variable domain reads GAGVSQTPSNKVTEKGKYVELRCDPISGHTALYWYRQSLGQGPEFLIYFQGTGAADDSGLPNDRFFAVRPEGSVSTLKIQRTERGDSAVYLCASSWRRGLGDEQYFGPGTRLLVL.

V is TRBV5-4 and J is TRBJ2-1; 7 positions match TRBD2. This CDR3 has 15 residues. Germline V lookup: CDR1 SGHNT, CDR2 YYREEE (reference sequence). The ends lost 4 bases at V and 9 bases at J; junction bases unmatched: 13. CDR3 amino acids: CASSRRGGRNIEQFF. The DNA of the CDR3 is TGTGCCAGCAGCAGGAGGGGCGGGAGAAATATTGAGCAGTTCTTC.

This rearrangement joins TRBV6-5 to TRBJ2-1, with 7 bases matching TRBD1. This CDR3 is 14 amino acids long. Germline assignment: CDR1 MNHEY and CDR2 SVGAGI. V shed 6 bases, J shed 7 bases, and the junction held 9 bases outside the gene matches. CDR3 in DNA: TGTGCCAGCAGCCGGGACAGCGAGGGTAATGAGCAGTTCTTC. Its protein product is CASSRDSEGNEQFF.

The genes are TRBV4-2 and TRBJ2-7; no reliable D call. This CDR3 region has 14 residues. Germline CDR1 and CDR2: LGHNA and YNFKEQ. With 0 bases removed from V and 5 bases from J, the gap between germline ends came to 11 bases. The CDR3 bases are TGTGCCAGCAGCCAAGATCTCGGTCCGGACGAGCAGTACTTC. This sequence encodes CASSQDLGPDEQYF.

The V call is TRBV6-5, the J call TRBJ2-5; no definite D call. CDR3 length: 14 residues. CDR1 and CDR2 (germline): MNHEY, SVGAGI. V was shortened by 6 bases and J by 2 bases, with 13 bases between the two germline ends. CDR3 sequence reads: CASSPPGGQETQYF. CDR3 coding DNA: TGTGCCAGCAGCCCCCCAGGCGGACAAGAGACCCAGTACTTC.

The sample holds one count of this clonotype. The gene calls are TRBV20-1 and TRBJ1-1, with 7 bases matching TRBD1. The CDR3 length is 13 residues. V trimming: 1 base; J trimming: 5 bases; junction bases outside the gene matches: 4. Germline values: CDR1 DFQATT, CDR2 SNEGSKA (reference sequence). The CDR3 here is CSARAGGGTEAFF. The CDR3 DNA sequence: TGCAGTGCTAGAGCAGGGGGAGGGACTGAAGCTTTCTTT.

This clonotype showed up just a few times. The CDR3 coding sequence is TGTGCCAGCAGGGGCCGTCGTCTGACCGCCACAGATACGCAGTATTTT. Protein product: CASRGRRLTATDTQYF. The chain couples TRBV12-3 or TRBV12-4 to TRBJ2-3; D remains ambiguous. The CDR3 has 16 amino acids. V was trimmed by 6 bases and J by 2 bases, leaving 18 bases between them.

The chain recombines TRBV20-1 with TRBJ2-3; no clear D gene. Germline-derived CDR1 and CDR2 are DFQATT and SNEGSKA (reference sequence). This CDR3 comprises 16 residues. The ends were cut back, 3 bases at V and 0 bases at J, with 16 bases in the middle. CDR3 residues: CSASYTGGYSTDTQYF. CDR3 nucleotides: TGCAGTGCTAGCTACACTGGCGGCTATAGCACAGATACGCAGTATTTT.

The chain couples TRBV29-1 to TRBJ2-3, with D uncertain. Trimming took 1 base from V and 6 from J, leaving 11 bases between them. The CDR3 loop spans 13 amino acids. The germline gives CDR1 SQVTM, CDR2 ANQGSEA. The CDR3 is CSVEGQALDTQYF. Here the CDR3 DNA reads TGCAGCGTTGAAGGTCAGGCTTTGGATACGCAGTATTTT.

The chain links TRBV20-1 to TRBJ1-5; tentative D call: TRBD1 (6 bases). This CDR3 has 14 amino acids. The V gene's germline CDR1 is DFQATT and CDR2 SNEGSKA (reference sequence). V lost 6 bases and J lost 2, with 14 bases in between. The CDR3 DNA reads TGCAGTGCACAACAGGGATTAGGCAATCAGCCCCAGCATTTT. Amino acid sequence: CSAQQGLGNQPQHF.

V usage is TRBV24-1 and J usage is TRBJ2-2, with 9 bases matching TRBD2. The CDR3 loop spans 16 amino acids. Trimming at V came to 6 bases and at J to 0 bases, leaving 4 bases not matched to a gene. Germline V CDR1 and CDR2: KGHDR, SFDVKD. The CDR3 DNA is TGTGCCACCAGTCGTGGCGGGAGGGCGAACACCGGGGAGCTGTTTTTT. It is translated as CATSRGGRANTGELFF.

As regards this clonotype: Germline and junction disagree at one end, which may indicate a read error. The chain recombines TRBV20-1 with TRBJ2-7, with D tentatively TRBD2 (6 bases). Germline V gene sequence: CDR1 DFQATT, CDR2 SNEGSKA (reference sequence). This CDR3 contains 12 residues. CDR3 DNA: TGCAGTTCTAGTGGGAGGACCTACGAGCAGTACTTC. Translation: CSSSGRTYEQYF.

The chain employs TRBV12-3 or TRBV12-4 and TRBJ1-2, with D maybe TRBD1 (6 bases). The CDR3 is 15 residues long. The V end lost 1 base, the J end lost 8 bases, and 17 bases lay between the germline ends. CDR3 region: CASSLVPTGGGGYTF. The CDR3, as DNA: TGTGCCAGCAGTTTAGTCCCCACGGGGGGCGGGGGCTACACCTTC.

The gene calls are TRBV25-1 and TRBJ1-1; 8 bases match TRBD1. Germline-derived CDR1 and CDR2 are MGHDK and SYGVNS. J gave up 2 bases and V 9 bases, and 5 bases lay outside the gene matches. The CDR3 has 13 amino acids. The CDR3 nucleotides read TGTGCCAGTAGACAGGGGACCAACACTGAAGCTTTCTTT. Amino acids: CASRQGTNTEAFF.

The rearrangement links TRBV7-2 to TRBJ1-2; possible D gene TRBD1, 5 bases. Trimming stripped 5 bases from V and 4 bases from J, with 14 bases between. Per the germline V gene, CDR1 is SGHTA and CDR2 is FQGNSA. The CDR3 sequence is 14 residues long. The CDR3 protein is CASSPYRDVYGYTF. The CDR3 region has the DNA TGTGCCAGCAGCCCTTACCGGGACGTCTATGGCTACACCTTC.

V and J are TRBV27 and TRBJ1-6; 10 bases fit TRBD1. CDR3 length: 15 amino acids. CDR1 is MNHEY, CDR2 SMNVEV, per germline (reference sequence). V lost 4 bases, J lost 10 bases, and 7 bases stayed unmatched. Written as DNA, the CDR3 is TGTGCCAGCAGTTCCCGACAGGGGGCGAGCTCACCCCTCCACTTT. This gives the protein CASSSRQGASSPLHF.

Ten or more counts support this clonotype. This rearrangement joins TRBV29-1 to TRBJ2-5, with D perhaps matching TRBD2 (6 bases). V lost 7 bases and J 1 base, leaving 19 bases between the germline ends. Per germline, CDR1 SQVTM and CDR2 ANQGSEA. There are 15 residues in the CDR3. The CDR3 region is CSAKLGGAGQETQYF. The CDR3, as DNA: TGCAGCGCCAAATTGGGCGGGGCGGGCCAAGAGACCCAGTACTTC.

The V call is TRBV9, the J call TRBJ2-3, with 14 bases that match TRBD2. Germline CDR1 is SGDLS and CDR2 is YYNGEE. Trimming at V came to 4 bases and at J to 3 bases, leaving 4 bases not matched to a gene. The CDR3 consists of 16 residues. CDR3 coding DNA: TGTGCCAGCAGCACTTGGACTAGCGGGAGGACAGATACGCAGTATTTT. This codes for CASSTWTSGRTDTQYF. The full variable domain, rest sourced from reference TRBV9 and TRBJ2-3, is DSGVTQTPKHLITATGQRVTLRCSPRSGDLSVYWYQQSLDQGLQFLIQYYNGEERAKGNILERFSAQQFPDLHSELNLSSLELGDSALYFCASSTWTSGRTDTQYFGPGTRLTVL.

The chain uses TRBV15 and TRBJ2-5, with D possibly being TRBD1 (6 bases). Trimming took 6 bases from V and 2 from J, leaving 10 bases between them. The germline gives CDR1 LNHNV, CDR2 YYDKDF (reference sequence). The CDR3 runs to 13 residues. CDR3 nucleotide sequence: TGTGCCACCAGAGATGGACAGCAAGAGACCCAGTACTTC. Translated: CATRDGQQETQYF.

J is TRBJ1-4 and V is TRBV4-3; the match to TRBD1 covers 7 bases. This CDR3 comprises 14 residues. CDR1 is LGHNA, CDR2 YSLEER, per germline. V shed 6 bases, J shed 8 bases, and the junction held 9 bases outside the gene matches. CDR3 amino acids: CASSLRGGPEKLFF. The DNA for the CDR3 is TGCGCCAGCAGTCTCAGGGGGGGGCCGGAAAAACTGTTTTTT.

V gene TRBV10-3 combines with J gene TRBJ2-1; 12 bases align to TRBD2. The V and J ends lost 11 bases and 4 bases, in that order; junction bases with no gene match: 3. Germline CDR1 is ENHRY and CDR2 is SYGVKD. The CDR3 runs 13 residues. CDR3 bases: TGTGCCGTTGGGACTAGCGGGTACAATGAGCAGTTCTTC. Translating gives CAVGTSGYNEQFF.

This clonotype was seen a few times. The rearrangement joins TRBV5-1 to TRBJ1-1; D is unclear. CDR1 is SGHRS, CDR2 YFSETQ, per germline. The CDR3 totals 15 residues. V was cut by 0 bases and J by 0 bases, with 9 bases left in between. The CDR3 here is CASSLDPGMNTEAFF. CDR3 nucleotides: TGCGCCAGCAGCTTGGATCCTGGGATGAACACTGAAGCTTTCTTT.